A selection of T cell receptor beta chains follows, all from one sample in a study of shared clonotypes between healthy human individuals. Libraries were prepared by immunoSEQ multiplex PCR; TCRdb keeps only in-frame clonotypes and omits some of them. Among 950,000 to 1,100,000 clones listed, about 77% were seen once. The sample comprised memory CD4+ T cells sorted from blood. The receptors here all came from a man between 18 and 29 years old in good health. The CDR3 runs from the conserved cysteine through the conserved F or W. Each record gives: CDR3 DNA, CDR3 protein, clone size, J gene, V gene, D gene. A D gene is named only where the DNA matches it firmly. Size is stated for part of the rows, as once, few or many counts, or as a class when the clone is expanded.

cdr3_nt: TGTGCCATCAGTGAGTCGACTAATCTGCCTAATGAAAAACTGTTTTTT
cdr3_aa: CAISESTNLPNEKLFF
clone_size: .
j_call: TRBJ1-4
v_call: TRBV10-3
d_call: .

cdr3_nt: TGTGCCAGCAGCATAGGCAGGGTGCAGACCCAGTACTTC
cdr3_aa: CASSIGRVQTQYF
clone_size: .
j_call: TRBJ2-5
v_call: TRBV7-2
d_call: .

cdr3_nt: TGCGCCAGCAGCGCCTTGCCTTATTCCGGAGAGACCCAGTACTTC
cdr3_aa: CASSALPYSGETQYF
clone_size: .
j_call: TRBJ2-5
v_call: TRBV5-1
d_call: .

cdr3_nt: TGTGCCAGCTCCCTTGGGGTGGACACTGAAGCTTTCTTT
cdr3_aa: CASSLGVDTEAFF
clone_size: many
j_call: TRBJ1-1
v_call: TRBV18
d_call: .

cdr3_nt: TGTGCCATCAGTGAGACGACTGGTTTGGCAGGGGGGAACACCGGGGAGCTGTTTTTT
cdr3_aa: CAISETTGLAGGNTGELFF
clone_size: .
j_call: TRBJ2-2
v_call: TRBV10-3
d_call: TRBD1

cdr3_nt: TGTGCCAGCAGCGTAGACGGTTCGGGGGGCGAGACCCAGTACTTC
cdr3_aa: CASSVDGSGGETQYF
clone_size: once
j_call: TRBJ2-5
v_call: TRBV9
d_call: .

cdr3_nt: TGTGCCAGCAGGGGACAGGAAGGCCAGCCCCAGCATTTT
cdr3_aa: CASRGQEGQPQHF
clone_size: .
j_call: TRBJ1-5
v_call: TRBV7-2
d_call: TRBD1

cdr3_nt: TGTGCCAGCAGTGAGCCGGGACACCTTAATGAAAAACTGTTTTTT
cdr3_aa: CASSEPGHLNEKLFF
clone_size: .
j_call: TRBJ1-4
v_call: TRBV6-1
d_call: .

cdr3_nt: TGTGCCAGCAGCTTGCTAGCGGGGGAGGGCACAGATACGCAGTATTTT
cdr3_aa: CASSLLAGEGTDTQYF
clone_size: .
j_call: TRBJ2-3
v_call: TRBV5-4
d_call: TRBD2

cdr3_nt: TGTGCCAGCAGCTCTCAGGGTGAAGCTTTCTTT
cdr3_aa: CASSSQGEAFF
clone_size: .
j_call: TRBJ1-1
v_call: TRBV11-3
d_call: .

cdr3_nt: TGTGCTAGCAGCGTCTCTCGTTGGGGAGATACGCAGTATTTT
cdr3_aa: CASSVSRWGDTQYF
clone_size: .
j_call: TRBJ2-3
v_call: TRBV7-7
d_call: .

cdr3_nt: TGTGCCAGCAGTGAAAGGACAGACATTGAACCCCAGCATTTT
cdr3_aa: CASSERTDIEPQHF
clone_size: .
j_call: TRBJ1-5
v_call: TRBV2
d_call: .

cdr3_nt: TGTGCCAGCTCACGCTTGGAAACAGCCTATGGCTACACCTTC
cdr3_aa: CASSRLETAYGYTF
clone_size: .
j_call: TRBJ1-2
v_call: TRBV18
d_call: .

cdr3_nt: TGTGCCAGCAGCAGCAGATTGGGGGGGCTCTACAATGAGCAGTTCTTC
cdr3_aa: CASSSRLGGLYNEQFF
clone_size: .
j_call: TRBJ2-1
v_call: TRBV9
d_call: .

cdr3_nt: TGCAGCGTTGATCTGGGGAACACTGAAGCTTTCTTT
cdr3_aa: CSVDLGNTEAFF
clone_size: few
j_call: TRBJ1-1
v_call: TRBV29-1
d_call: .

cdr3_nt: TGCGCCAGCAGCTTTGATGGGGCCAACGTCCTGACTTTC
cdr3_aa: CASSFDGANVLTF
clone_size: .
j_call: TRBJ2-6
v_call: TRBV5-1
d_call: .

cdr3_nt: TGCGCCAGCAGCCAAAGGTACGGGCCTAAGACCGAGCAGTACTTC
cdr3_aa: CASSQRYGPKTEQYF
clone_size: .
j_call: TRBJ2-7
v_call: TRBV4-3
d_call: .

cdr3_nt: TGTGCCAGCAGCCACTCCGGGACAAGAACCGGGGAGCTGTTTTTT
cdr3_aa: CASSHSGTRTGELFF
clone_size: .
j_call: TRBJ2-2
v_call: TRBV7-9
d_call: .

cdr3_nt: TGTGCCAGCGATGGGACAGGCAATGAGCAGTTCTTC
cdr3_aa: CASDGTGNEQFF
clone_size: .
j_call: TRBJ2-1
v_call: TRBV10-3
d_call: TRBD1

cdr3_nt: TGCGCCAGCAGCTTGGAACGAGGAGGACGGCTCGATGAAGCTTTCTTT
cdr3_aa: CASSLERGGRLDEAFF
clone_size: .
j_call: TRBJ1-1
v_call: TRBV5-1
d_call: .

cdr3_nt: TGTGCCAGCATCCGGGGGGGGCCCGGGTCCCATGAGCAGTTCTTC
cdr3_aa: CASIRGGPGSHEQFF
clone_size: .
j_call: TRBJ2-1
v_call: TRBV13
d_call: TRBD2

cdr3_nt: TGCAGCGTTGCGGACACAACCTACGAGCAGTACTTC
cdr3_aa: CSVADTTYEQYF
clone_size: .
j_call: TRBJ2-7
v_call: TRBV29-1
d_call: .

cdr3_nt: TGTGCCAGCAGGGGTGGGGGGACAGTGCAATCTATTGGCTACACCTTC
cdr3_aa: CASRGGGTVQSIGYTF
clone_size: .
j_call: TRBJ1-2
v_call: TRBV2
d_call: TRBD1

cdr3_nt: TGTGCCAGCAGTTCTCCGGGACACCAGGCTAGCGGGAGGGCCCACAATGAGCAGTTCTTC
cdr3_aa: CASSSPGHQASGRAHNEQFF
clone_size: .
j_call: TRBJ2-1
v_call: TRBV27
d_call: TRBD2

cdr3_nt: TGTGCCAGCGAAAGCACCTACACAGGGGGCGGCGAGCAGTACTTC
cdr3_aa: CASESTYTGGGEQYF
clone_size: .
j_call: TRBJ2-7
v_call: TRBV5-4
d_call: TRBD1

cdr3_nt: TGCGCCAGCACTGGACTAGCGGGAGTAACCGGGGAGCTGTTTTTT
cdr3_aa: CASTGLAGVTGELFF
clone_size: .
j_call: TRBJ2-2
v_call: TRBV5-1
d_call: TRBD2

cdr3_nt: TGTGCCAGTAGTAGGGGGACACCTCCCCGGGGGAGCAATCAGCCCCAGCATTTT
cdr3_aa: CASSRGTPPRGSNQPQHF
clone_size: .
j_call: TRBJ1-5
v_call: TRBV19
d_call: .

cdr3_nt: TGTGCCAGCAGCCCCGAACCCTATGGCTACACCTTC
cdr3_aa: CASSPEPYGYTF
clone_size: .
j_call: TRBJ1-2
v_call: TRBV6-6
d_call: .

cdr3_nt: TGTGCCAGCACTACGAGACCGGGACAGGGGAACACCGGGGAGCTGTTTTTT
cdr3_aa: CASTTRPGQGNTGELFF
clone_size: .
j_call: TRBJ2-2
v_call: TRBV2
d_call: TRBD1

cdr3_nt: TGTGCCAGCAGTGAGAGGGGCGACACCGGGGAGCTGTTTTTT
cdr3_aa: CASSERGDTGELFF
clone_size: .
j_call: TRBJ2-2
v_call: TRBV2
d_call: .

cdr3_nt: TGTGCCAGCAGCGAACGACTAGTATGGGAGCAGTACTTC
cdr3_aa: CASSERLVWEQYF
clone_size: .
j_call: TRBJ2-5
v_call: TRBV5-6
d_call: .

cdr3_nt: TGTGCCAGCAGTGTACGACAGGGGGTCGCCGGGGAGCTGTTTTTT
cdr3_aa: CASSVRQGVAGELFF
clone_size: .
j_call: TRBJ2-2
v_call: TRBV2
d_call: TRBD1

cdr3_nt: TGTGCCAGCAGCGCCAGGTCAGGCGAGTCTTCACCCCTCCACTTT
cdr3_aa: CASSARSGESSPLHF
clone_size: .
j_call: TRBJ1-6
v_call: TRBV5-4
d_call: .

cdr3_nt: TGCGCCAGCAGCTTGGGACAGGGGGCAGATACGCAGTATTTT
cdr3_aa: CASSLGQGADTQYF
clone_size: .
j_call: TRBJ2-3
v_call: TRBV5-1
d_call: TRBD1

cdr3_nt: TGTGCCAGCAGCTTAGTGTACCTTCAGGGCCTTACCGGGGAGCTGTTTTTT
cdr3_aa: CASSLVYLQGLTGELFF
clone_size: .
j_call: TRBJ2-2
v_call: TRBV7-8
d_call: .

cdr3_nt: TGCGCCAGCAGCCTTGGACAGGGCCTGGAGACCCAGTACTTC
cdr3_aa: CASSLGQGLETQYF
clone_size: .
j_call: TRBJ2-5
v_call: TRBV5-1
d_call: TRBD1

cdr3_nt: TGCGCCAGCAGCGGTGGGACAGGCTACAATGAGCAGTTCTTC
cdr3_aa: CASSGGTGYNEQFF
clone_size: few
j_call: TRBJ2-1
v_call: TRBV5-1
d_call: TRBD1

cdr3_nt: TGTGCCAGCAGTACGACCCGGACAGGGGGGAATGGCTACACCTTC
cdr3_aa: CASSTTRTGGNGYTF
clone_size: .
j_call: TRBJ1-2
v_call: TRBV6-5
d_call: TRBD1

cdr3_nt: TGCAGCGTTGAAGAGGGTGGGACTAGGAGGGCAGATACGCAGTATTTT
cdr3_aa: CSVEEGGTRRADTQYF
clone_size: .
j_call: TRBJ2-3
v_call: TRBV29-1
d_call: TRBD2

cdr3_nt: TGTGCCAGCAGCTTAAACAGACTTTCACCCCTCCACTTT
cdr3_aa: CASSLNRLSPLHF
clone_size: once
j_call: TRBJ1-6
v_call: TRBV11-3
d_call: .

cdr3_nt: TGTGCCAGCAGCGCACAGGGGGGGGATCAGCCCCAGCATTTT
cdr3_aa: CASSAQGGDQPQHF
clone_size: .
j_call: TRBJ1-5
v_call: TRBV11-2
d_call: TRBD1

cdr3_nt: TGTGCCAGCAGCTTCGGGTCAGAGAACACTGAAGCTTTCTTT
cdr3_aa: CASSFGSENTEAFF
clone_size: .
j_call: TRBJ1-1
v_call: TRBV7-3
d_call: .

cdr3_nt: TGTGCCATCTATTCCGCACTAACTAAGCGGGGGGGCCGAGAGACCCAGTACTTC
cdr3_aa: CAIYSALTKRGGRETQYF
clone_size: .
j_call: TRBJ2-5
v_call: TRBV27
d_call: TRBD2

cdr3_nt: TGTGCCAGCAGCTCTGGGGACCCCGCGGACTACGAGCAGTACTTC
cdr3_aa: CASSSGDPADYEQYF
clone_size: .
j_call: TRBJ2-7
v_call: TRBV7-3
d_call: .

cdr3_nt: TGTGCCAGCAGCTCCGGGACTAGCGGGGGGTATACGCAGTATTTT
cdr3_aa: CASSSGTSGGYTQYF
clone_size: .
j_call: TRBJ2-3
v_call: TRBV5-4
d_call: TRBD2

cdr3_nt: TGCGCCAGCAGCTTGTTAGAAGGGGGTTCCGGGGACTATGGCTACACCTTC
cdr3_aa: CASSLLEGGSGDYGYTF
clone_size: .
j_call: TRBJ1-2
v_call: TRBV5-1
d_call: .

cdr3_nt: TGTGCCAGCAGTCCCCCGCAGGGTACGAGTTTCAATGAGCAGTTCTTC
cdr3_aa: CASSPPQGTSFNEQFF
clone_size: .
j_call: TRBJ2-1
v_call: TRBV25-1
d_call: .

cdr3_nt: TGTGCCAGCAGTGAATTCGGGGGGGGCAATCAGCCCCAGCATTTT
cdr3_aa: CASSEFGGGNQPQHF
clone_size: .
j_call: TRBJ1-5
v_call: TRBV25-1
d_call: .

cdr3_nt: TGTGCCAGCAGCTTGGGCACCCTACAGGGGGCGCTTGGCTACACCTTC
cdr3_aa: CASSLGTLQGALGYTF
clone_size: many
j_call: TRBJ1-2
v_call: TRBV5-6
d_call: TRBD1

cdr3_nt: TGTGCCAGCAGCTTGGGGACAGTCAATTCACCCCTCCACTTT
cdr3_aa: CASSLGTVNSPLHF
clone_size: few
j_call: TRBJ1-6
v_call: TRBV7-2
d_call: TRBD1

cdr3_nt: TGTGCCAGCAGTTTTCCCAGGGTTATGAACACTGAAGCTTTCTTT
cdr3_aa: CASSFPRVMNTEAFF
clone_size: .
j_call: TRBJ1-1
v_call: TRBV28
d_call: .

cdr3_nt: TGTGCCAGCAGCTTTGTAGCAAACAATGAGCAGTTCTTC
cdr3_aa: CASSFVANNEQFF
clone_size: .
j_call: TRBJ2-1
v_call: TRBV7-2
d_call: .

cdr3_nt: TGTGCCAGCTCACCAAGTAGGACAGGGTACGAGCAGTACTTC
cdr3_aa: CASSPSRTGYEQYF
clone_size: .
j_call: TRBJ2-7
v_call: TRBV18
d_call: TRBD1

cdr3_nt: TGTGCCATCAACGGACAGGGGAACACTGAAGCTTTCTTT
cdr3_aa: CAINGQGNTEAFF
clone_size: .
j_call: TRBJ1-1
v_call: TRBV10-3
d_call: TRBD1

cdr3_nt: TGTGCCAGCAGCTTAGTTGGGGGTAGGGACACCGGGGAGCTGTTTTTT
cdr3_aa: CASSLVGGRDTGELFF
clone_size: .
j_call: TRBJ2-2
v_call: TRBV7-2
d_call: .

cdr3_nt: TGTGCCAGCAGCGAAGGGGGAGGGAGAGAGACCCAGTACTTC
cdr3_aa: CASSEGGGRETQYF
clone_size: .
j_call: TRBJ2-5
v_call: TRBV9
d_call: .

cdr3_nt: TGTGCCAGAAGCCAAGGTAAGGGGAGAAATTCACCCCTCCACTTT
cdr3_aa: CARSQGKGRNSPLHF
clone_size: .
j_call: TRBJ1-6
v_call: TRBV5-3
d_call: .